This T cell receptor beta chain is drawn from a study of T-cell reconstitution after alpha-beta-depleted transplantation in children. Library preparation (for TCRbeta) was performed with unique molecular identifiers. TCRdb called the PCR reads again in MiXCR, with one record for every CDR3 protein. Altogether under 300,000 distinct CDR3 sequences are present, approximately 9.7% being singletons, with the ten largest covering approximately 5%. In its sample, this clonotype was seen many times. The V gene's germline CDR1 is MGHRA and CDR2 YSYEKL. This CDR3 region has 17 residues. V was shortened by 4 bases and J by 8 bases, with 24 bases between the two germline ends.

The rearrangement uses TRBV4-1 and TRBJ2-1; D is perhaps TRBD2 (6 bases). This sample comprised PBMCs from the stem cell graft donor, obtained from the stem cell graft. The clonotype comes from a human donor who donated a stem cell graft to a child with SCID. The DNA of the CDR3 is TGCGCCAGCAGCCCCCTTGGGGGGACTGGCGGTGGTGATGAGCAGTTCTTC. Its translation: CASSPLGGTGGGDEQFF.